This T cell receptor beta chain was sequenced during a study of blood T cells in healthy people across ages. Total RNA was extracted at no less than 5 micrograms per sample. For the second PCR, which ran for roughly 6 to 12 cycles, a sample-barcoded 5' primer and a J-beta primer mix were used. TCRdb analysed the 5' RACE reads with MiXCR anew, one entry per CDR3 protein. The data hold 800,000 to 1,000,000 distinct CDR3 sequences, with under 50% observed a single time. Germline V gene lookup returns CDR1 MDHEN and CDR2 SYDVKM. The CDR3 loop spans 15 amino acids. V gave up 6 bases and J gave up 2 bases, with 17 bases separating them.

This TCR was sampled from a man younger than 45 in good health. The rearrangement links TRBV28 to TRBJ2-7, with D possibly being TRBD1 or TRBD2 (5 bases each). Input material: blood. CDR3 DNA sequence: TGTGCCAGCAGGGTGCAGGTAGGGGACGCCTACGAGCAGTACTTC. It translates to CASRVQVGDAYEQYF.